A single sample gave rise to the 15 T cell receptor beta chains below, sequenced in a study of cytomegalovirus exposure and HLA in healthy donors (TCRdb year 2017). Receptor amplification or capture employed the immunoSEQ multiplex PCR assay. A mixture of 60 forward primers for TCR Vbeta segments and 13 reverse primers for TCR Jbeta segments was used in the multiplex PCR. Not all clones reach the TCRdb copy of this immuneACCESS table, which keeps in-frame sequences only. Checked studies attribute under half of the gap to unresolved V genes and leave the rest unexplained. Here the sample has 140,000 or so clones; 70% to 85% occur a single time. The ten largest clonotypes hold around 3.7% of the sample. The source material was PBMCs. These TCRs come from a male donor in good health and CMV-seronegative.

The genes are TRBV6-5 and TRBJ2-2; D remains unclear. Trimming cost V 3 bases and J 5 bases, with 10 bases left between them. The germline CDR1 and CDR2 sequences are MNHEY and SVGAGI. There are 14 residues in the CDR3. CDR3 DNA: TGTGCCAGCAGTTATGGGCGTAAAACCGGGGAGCTGTTTTTT. It encodes CASSYGRKTGELFF.

This clone appeared a few times. The J gene is TRBJ1-2, the V gene TRBV6-5, with D perhaps TRBD1 (5 bases). Germline V gives CDR1 MNHEY, CDR2 SVGAGI. The CDR3 extends over 14 amino acids. Trimming pared 8 bases from V and 4 bases from J, leaving 17 bases between. CDR3 amino acids: CASSLGGEGYGYTF. CDR3 bases: TGTGCCAGCTCCCTCGGGGGTGAGGGCTATGGCTACACCTTC.

The chain links TRBV29-1 to TRBJ2-1; the D gene is possibly TRBD2 (5 bases). Looked up from germline, CDR1 is SQVTM and CDR2 is ANQGSEA. Trimming stripped 8 bases from V and 3 bases from J, with 17 bases between. This CDR3 region has 14 residues. The CDR3 coding sequence is TGCAGCCTCAAGGGCCTAGCATACTACAATGAGCAGTTCTTC. Residues: CSLKGLAYYNEQFF.

The chain has TRBV20-1 and TRBJ2-7, with a possible D match to TRBD1 (5 bases). Between the trimmed V and J ends, which lost 5 bases and 3 bases, there was a span of 8 bases. Per the germline V gene, CDR1 is DFQATT and CDR2 is SNEGSKA (reference sequence). This CDR3 has 11 amino acids. The CDR3 protein is CSAYDSYEQYF. The CDR3 DNA reads TGCAGTGCTTACGACAGCTACGAGCAGTACTTC.

CDR3: CSAELAGLQYF. The DNA of the CDR3 is TGCAGTGCCGAACTAGCGGGACTGCAGTACTTC. V is TRBV20-1 and J is TRBJ2-7; 10 bases agree with TRBD2. Germline trimming cut 6 bases from V and 9 bases from J; bases unmatched to any gene: 5. Looked up from germline, CDR1 is DFQATT and CDR2 is SNEGSKA (reference sequence). The CDR3 is made up of 11 amino acids.

The CDR3 DNA reads TGTGCCAGCTCACCAGCGCTCAACACCGGGGAGCTGTTTTTT. As protein: CASSPALNTGELFF. The chain is built from TRBV18 and TRBJ2-2, with D uncertain. Looked up from germline, CDR1 is KGHSH and CDR2 is LQKENI. CDR3 length: 14 amino acids. Trimming pared 2 bases from V and 2 bases from J, leaving 6 bases between. Complete variable domain (other parts from reference TRBV18 and TRBJ2-2): NAGVMQNPRHLVRRRGQEARLRCSPMKGHSHVYWYRQLPEEGLKFMVYLQKENIIDESGMPKERFSAEFPKEGPSILRIQQVVRGDSAAYFCASSPALNTGELFFGEGSRLTVL.

V and J are TRBV10-3 and TRBJ2-7; possible D gene TRBD1, 5 bases. Germline CDR1 reads ENHRY; CDR2 reads SYGVKD. This CDR3 has 14 residues. Trimming shortened V by 5 bases and J by 5 bases, and 16 bases separated the two germline ends. The CDR3 protein is CAISPDTLLDEQYF. CDR3 DNA: TGTGCCATCAGTCCGGACACATTACTGGACGAGCAGTACTTC.

The chain links TRBV9 to TRBJ2-1, with TRBD2 as a possible D gene (6 bases). CDR3 length equals 16 residues. The germline V and J ends were trimmed by 4 bases and 5 bases, with 19 bases remaining between them. CDR1 is SGDLS and CDR2 is YYNGEE in the germline V gene. The CDR3 is CASSSTGLYYDNEQFF. DNA of the CDR3: TGTGCCAGCAGCTCTACGGGACTCTATTATGACAATGAGCAGTTCTTC.

The chain is built from TRBV9 and TRBJ2-1, with 11 bases fitting TRBD2. The V segment lost 0 bases and the J segment 9 bases; nucleotides outside the gene matches: 5. CDR3 length equals 15 residues. Germline CDR1 is SGDLS and CDR2 is YYNGEE. This chain's CDR3 is CASSVVVSGRAEQFF. The CDR3 bases are TGTGCCAGCAGCGTAGTTGTTAGCGGGAGGGCTGAGCAGTTCTTC.

The V call is TRBV19, the J call TRBJ2-7, with a tentative D call TRBD1 (6 bases). The CDR3 spans 14 residues. The germline V gene has CDR1 LNHDA and CDR2 SQIVND (reference sequence). With 2 bases removed from V and 0 bases from J, the gap between germline ends came to 8 bases. The CDR3, as DNA: TGTGCCAGTAGTATAACAGGGATCTCCTACGAGCAGTACTTC. Its translation: CASSITGISYEQYF.

DNA of the CDR3: TGTGCCAGCAGCTTCCGAACGGGGGGCCAGTTCTTC. It codes for CASSFRTGGQFF. This chain links TRBV11-3 with TRBJ2-1; a possible D gene is TRBD2 (7 bases). V lost 3 bases and J 13 bases, leaving 13 bases between the germline ends. CDR3 size: 12 residues. CDR1 and CDR2 (germline): SGHNT, YENEEA.

The chain is built from TRBV10-3 and TRBJ1-1; TRBD1 matches at 8 bases. This CDR3 contains 16 residues. J lost 1 base, V lost 4 bases, and 8 bases had no gene match. Germline CDR1 and CDR2: ENHRY and SYGVKD. The CDR3 DNA follows: TGTGCCATCAGTGCGGAGACAGGGGCCAGGAACACTGAAGCTTTCTTT. It translates to CAISAETGARNTEAFF.

This chain uses TRBV28 with TRBJ2-5; D unclear. The J call may be mistaken, given a closer DNA end match to TRBJ2-7. The germline V gene encodes CDR1 MDHEN and CDR2 SYDVKM. This CDR3 has 13 amino acids. CDR3 nucleotides: TGTGCCAGCAGTTTTAGTGGTCCCTACGAGCAGTACTTC. Translated: CASSFSGPYEQYF.

This clone was recorded only once. The chain couples TRBV5-5 to TRBJ2-7; TRBD2 is a possible D gene (6 bases). CDR1 and CDR2 (germline): SGHKS, YYEKEE (reference sequence). Trimming took 4 bases from V and 9 from J, leaving 17 bases between them. The CDR3 is 13 residues long. The CDR3 nucleotides are TGTGCCAGCAGCACATCGGATGGGGGAGGGCAGTACTTC. As protein: CASSTSDGGGQYF.

CDR3 DNA: TGTGCCAGCAGCTTCGAGGGAGTGGGGTACAATGAGCAGTTCTTC. It is translated as CASSFEGVGYNEQFF. The chain employs TRBV7-9 and TRBJ2-1; perhaps TRBD2 as D (5 bases). Trimming took 3 bases from V and 4 from J, leaving 13 bases between them. The germline gives CDR1 SEHNR, CDR2 FQNEAQ (reference sequence). The CDR3 has 15 residues.